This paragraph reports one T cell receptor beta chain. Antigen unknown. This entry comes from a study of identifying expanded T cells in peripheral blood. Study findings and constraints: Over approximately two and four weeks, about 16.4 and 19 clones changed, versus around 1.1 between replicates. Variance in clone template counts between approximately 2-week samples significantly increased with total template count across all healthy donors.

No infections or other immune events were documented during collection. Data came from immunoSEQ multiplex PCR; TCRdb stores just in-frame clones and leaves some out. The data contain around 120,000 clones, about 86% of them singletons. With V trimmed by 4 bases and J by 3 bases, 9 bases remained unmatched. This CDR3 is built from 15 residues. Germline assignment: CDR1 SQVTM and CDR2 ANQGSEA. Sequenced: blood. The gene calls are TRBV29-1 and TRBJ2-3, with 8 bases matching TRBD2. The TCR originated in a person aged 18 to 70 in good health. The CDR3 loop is CSVGLRLARTDTQYF. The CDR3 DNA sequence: TGCAGCGTTGGTTTGAGACTAGCGAGGACAGATACGCAGTATTTT.